This T cell receptor (beta chain) was documented in a study of CD8+CD57+ T cells in acquired aplastic anemia. Study context: On average, sorted CD4+ and CD8+ cells gave 3.2 ug of DNA. The study's findings and limits: Some 31 sequences, all CD8+ CDR3, were shared between patients and controls. Significance was not reached for CD8+ Simpson's diversity between patients and controls.

Sequenced patients had shown CD8+CD57+ cell expansion by flow cytometry. Every patient presented with severe acquired aplastic anemia. As regards this clonotype: Its antigen is currently unknown. Being one base from a much bigger clone, this may be a read error. The CDR3 ends on some other residue instead of the conserved phenylalanine or tryptophan, so this is likely a read error.

CDR3 and TCR beta VDJ profiling relied on genomic DNA as the template. Via MiXCR, TCRdb re-called the reads, giving one row per CDR3 protein. The sample lists approximately 150,000 distinct CDR3 sequences, 40% to 55% seen once, with 2.5% to 4% in the top ten. Germline CDR1 and CDR2: MNHNS and SASEGT. The V gene end was trimmed by 4 bases and the J gene end by 2 bases; junction bases not matched to a gene: 6. There are 15 residues in the CDR3. The chain joins TRBV6-1 to TRBJ2-7; 9 bases align to TRBD1. The sequencing input was sorted CD4+, CD8+, or CD8+CD57+ T cells (not recorded which) from PBMCs. The receptor's source is a human donor with aplastic anemia. The CDR3 bases are TGTGCCAGCAGTGGGGGGGGACAGGGAACCTACGAGCAGTACCTC. Translated: CASSGGGQGTYEQYL.